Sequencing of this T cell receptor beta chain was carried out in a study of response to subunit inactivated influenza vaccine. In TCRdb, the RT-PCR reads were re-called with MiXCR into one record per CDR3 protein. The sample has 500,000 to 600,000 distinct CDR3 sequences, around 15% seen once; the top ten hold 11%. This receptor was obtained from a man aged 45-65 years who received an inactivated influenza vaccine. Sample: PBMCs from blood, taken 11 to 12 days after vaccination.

CDR3 protein: CASFEAGTDTQYF. DNA of the CDR3: TGCGCCAGCTTCGAGGCGGGCACAGATACGCAGTATTTT. The V and J genes are TRBV5-1 and TRBJ2-3; D uncertain. Germline CDR1 is SGHRS and CDR2 is YFSETQ. V was shortened by 7 bases and J by 1 base, with 10 bases between the two germline ends. This CDR3 is 13 amino acids long.